This T cell receptor (beta chain) stems from a study of OX40 agonist ivuxolimab in advanced cancers. Study-wide context: People in dose escalation had one of these cancers: hepatocellular carcinoma, melanoma, renal cell or head and neck cancer. Partial responses were achieved by three patients: one hepatocellular carcinoma, two cutaneous melanoma.

Study-wide points: Partly responding patients at 0.1-3.0 mg/kg showed some of the smallest clonal expansion.

V dropped 5 bases and J dropped 1; count of bases not matched to a gene: 11. There are 16 residues in the CDR3. Per the germline V gene, CDR1 is PRHDT and CDR2 is FYEKMQ (reference sequence). Assay: immunoSEQ multiplex PCR; the TCRdb copy retains only in-frame clones and omits some. The table shows roughly 120,000 clones, with roughly 92% occurring only once. This clone was seen once. Its antigen remains unknown. The sequenced sample was CD4+ or CD8+ T cells sorted from blood, obtained in a trial of the OX40 agonist ivuxolimab. The chain uses TRBV13 and TRBJ2-7, with 7 bases fitting TRBD2. This TCR derives from an adult with an advanced solid tumor such as melanoma, head and neck, liver or kidney cancer. CDR3: CASSGRGLAASYEQYF. As DNA, the CDR3 is TGTGCCAGCAGCGGGAGAGGGCTAGCGGCTTCCTACGAGCAGTACTTC.